This is a list of T cell receptor beta chains from one sample in a study of T cell clusters in autoimmune cytopenias. From its re-call of the multiplex PCR reads, TCRdb lists each CDR3 protein once, without DNA. This table lists thousands of distinct CDR3 sequences. What was sequenced was peripheral blood. The receptor set was obtained from a human donor with an autoimmune cytopenia or autoimmune hepatitis (not recorded which). CDR3s include the opening cysteine and the closing phenylalanine or tryptophan. A clone size is listed for some rows: how often the clone was seen (once, few, many), or a class if it is expanded.

clone size | J gene | V gene | CDR3 protein
medium-sized | TRBJ2-7 | TRBV7-2 | CASSLSSEQYF
medium-sized | TRBJ1-1 | TRBV20-1 | CSPRREGGDGEAFF
medium-sized | TRBJ1-2 | TRBV7-9 | CASSPLGTGPYGYTF
NA | TRBJ2-1 | TRBV27 | CASSFRLAGAEQFF
NA | TRBJ2-2 | TRBV20-1 | CSALSSGGNTGELFF
NA | TRBJ2-1 | TRBV5-4 | CASSLEWYRLNEQFF
NA | TRBJ2-3 | TRBV24-1 | CATSDPRQTDTQYF
medium-sized | TRBJ1-2 | TRBV20-1 | CSAKEAYYGYTF
medium-sized | TRBJ2-7 | TRBV29-1 | CSVEGGASGTTYEQYF
medium-sized | TRBJ2-1 | TRBV29-1 | CSVDPYSGSGTYNEQFF
NA | TRBJ1-1 | TRBV29-1 | CSAQGARENTEAFF
medium-sized | TRBJ1-5 | TRBV30 | CAWSVQGRMGNQPQHF
medium-sized | TRBJ1-1 | TRBV10-3 | CAISELRSTEAFF
medium-sized | TRBJ1-2 | TRBV6-5 | CASSSNGQNYGYTF
medium-sized | TRBJ1-5 | TRBV20-1 | CSARLTGDQPQHF
NA | TRBJ1-6 | TRBV6-5 | CASQLKGKSYNSPLHF
NA | TRBJ2-1 | TRBV7-9 | CASSRTSGGTVYNEQFF
NA | TRBJ2-7 | TRBV19 | CASSISGTGGYEQYF
medium-sized | TRBJ2-2 | TRBV30 | CAWCPPPGWTGELFF
medium-sized | TRBJ2-2 | TRBV7-3 | CASSSQGVGTGELFF
medium-sized | TRBJ2-7 | TRBV12-3/TRBV12-4 | CASRSSYEQYF
NA | TRBJ1-2 | TRBV5-4 | CASSIPGVDGYTF
NA | TRBJ1-5 | TRBV6-1 | CASSSQGIMQPQHF
medium-sized | TRBJ2-3 | TRBV7-2 | CASSSERFTDTQYF
NA | TRBJ2-3 | TRBV6-6 | CASSYQGLAGVPDTQYF
NA | TRBJ2-4 | TRBV11-2 | CASSLEPRNIQYF
medium-sized | TRBJ1-2 | TRBV6-1 | CASSEGPDDYTF
medium-sized | TRBJ1-1 | TRBV7-6 | CASSAGTGGRLNTEAFF
NA | TRBJ1-5 | TRBV12-3/TRBV12-4 | CASSSGQPSNQPQHF
medium-sized | TRBJ1-5 | TRBV27 | CASLGQRNQPQHF
medium-sized | TRBJ1-2 | TRBV7-2 | CASSGGQGASYGYTF
medium-sized | TRBJ1-2 | TRBV27 | CASSFTSYSGYTF
NA | TRBJ2-5 | TRBV5-1 | CASSRSSGMDQETQYF
NA | TRBJ1-2 | TRBV20-1 | CSAREGEVGNGYTF
NA | TRBJ2-1 | TRBV9 | CASSAQNDNEQFF
NA | TRBJ1-2 | TRBV5-6 | CASSFQGEPYGYTF
medium-sized | TRBJ2-3 | TRBV10-1 | CASSDLSEADTQYF
medium-sized | TRBJ1-5 | TRBV5-5 | CASSLVVASGQPQHF
medium-sized | TRBJ2-7 | TRBV27 | CASSSGGLAGGKQYF
NA | TRBJ1-1 | TRBV7-9 | CASSFEGRDTEAFF
NA | TRBJ2-2 | TRBV6-6 | CASRGGQGAGTGELFF
medium-sized | TRBJ1-2 | TRBV29-1 | CSVEDTRSAGGVGYGYTF
medium-sized | TRBJ2-2 | TRBV10-3 | CAISARGTGSTGELFF
medium-sized | TRBJ2-5 | TRBV6-5 | CASSKEDRVWETQYF
medium-sized | TRBJ1-1 | TRBV15 | CATSKGGSNTEAFF
NA | TRBJ2-6 | TRBV20-1 | CSARGRVSGANVLTF
medium-sized | TRBJ2-7 | TRBV15 | CATSRGKVGREQYF
NA | TRBJ1-6 | TRBV30 | CAWSAGEGNRSPLHF
medium-sized | TRBJ2-1 | TRBV6-5 | CASSRPGQGAEQFF
medium-sized | TRBJ2-1 | TRBV7-2 | CASSLEREAYNEQFF
NA | TRBJ2-7 | TRBV29-1 | CSVSTGTTNYEQYF
medium-sized | TRBJ2-1 | TRBV29-1 | CSVEEGRGSSYNEQFF
NA | TRBJ1-1 | TRBV12-3/TRBV12-4 | CASSWVRAGSVAFF